This TCR beta chain is drawn from a study of CD8 T cells in Susac syndrome. Points from the study as a whole: Acknowledgment was made by the study that its TCR sequencing and HLA analysis involved a relatively small number of individuals.

Regarding this clonotype: Its antigen is not identified.

CDR1 and CDR2 from the germline V gene are MNHEY and SMNVEV (reference sequence). This CDR3 contains 15 residues. Trimming stripped 7 bases from V and 3 bases from J, with 19 bases between. Reverse transcription of about 0.45 to 1 ug RNA was carried out with random hexamers. With immunoSEQ multiplex PCR, TCR beta CDR3 was amplified across 54 Vbeta and 13 Jbeta. TCRdb reprocessed the immunoSEQ multiplex PCR reads via MiXCR and lists one record per CDR3 protein. The sample holds some 150,000 distinct CDR3 sequences, 95% to 96% seen once. The sample comprised CD8+ T cells from PBMCs. The TCR was taken from a human donor with multiple sclerosis. The V call is TRBV27, the J call TRBJ2-7; maybe TRBD2 (6 bases). The CDR3 coding sequence is TGTGCCAGCACACACAAGGGGAGGACGATCTACGAGCAGTACTTC. Encoded protein: CASTHKGRTIYEQYF.